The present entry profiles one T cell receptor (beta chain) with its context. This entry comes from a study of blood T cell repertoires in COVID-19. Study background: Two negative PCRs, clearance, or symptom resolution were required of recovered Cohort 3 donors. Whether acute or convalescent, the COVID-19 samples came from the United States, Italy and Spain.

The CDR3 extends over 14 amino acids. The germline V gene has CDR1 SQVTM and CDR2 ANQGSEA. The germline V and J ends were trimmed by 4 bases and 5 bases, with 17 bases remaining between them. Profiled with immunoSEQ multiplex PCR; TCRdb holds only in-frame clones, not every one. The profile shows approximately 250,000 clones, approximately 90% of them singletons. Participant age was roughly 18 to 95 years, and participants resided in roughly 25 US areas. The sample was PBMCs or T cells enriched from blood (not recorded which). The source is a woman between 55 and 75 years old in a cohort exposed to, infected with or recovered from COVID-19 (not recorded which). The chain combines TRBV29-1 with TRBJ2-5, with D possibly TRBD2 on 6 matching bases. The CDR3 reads CSVVSEGFGETQYF. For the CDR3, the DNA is TGCAGCGTTGTCTCGGAGGGGTTCGGGGAGACCCAGTACTTC.